These 30 T cell receptor beta chains share one sample of origin, sequenced in a study of blood T cell repertoires in COVID-19. The method was immunoSEQ multiplex PCR; TCRdb's version includes in-frame clones alone and lacks a portion of them. This table holds about 83,000 clones, roughly 80% found once. The specimen was peripheral blood. The receptors stem from a woman aged 80 or over with acute or convalescent COVID-19.

The rearrangement joins TRBV10-3 to TRBJ2-7; TRBD1 aligns across 7 bases. The V and J ends lost 6 bases and 13 bases, in that order; junction bases with no gene match: 15. The CDR3 is 13 amino acids. CDR1 and CDR2 from the germline V gene are ENHRY and SYGVKD. The CDR3 reads CAISTGVKDPLYF. The CDR3 bases are TGTGCCATCAGCACAGGGGTCAAAGACCCCCTTTACTTC.

V usage is TRBV7-8 and J usage is TRBJ2-5, with TRBD2 matching over 12 bases. CDR1 and CDR2 from the germline V gene are SGHVS and FQNEAQ. This CDR3 has 16 amino acids. The ends lost 4 bases at V and 5 bases at J; junction bases unmatched: 8. For the CDR3, the DNA is TGTGCCAGCAGCTCAGGACTAGCGGGGATGAGTGAGACCCAGTACTTC. Its translation is CASSSGLAGMSETQYF.

This chain uses TRBV5-4 with TRBJ2-5; no clear D. The V end lost 0 bases, the J end lost 5 bases, and 8 bases lay between the germline ends. The CDR3 totals 13 residues. Germline assignment: CDR1 SGHNT and CDR2 YYREEE (reference sequence). The CDR3, as DNA: TGTGCCAGCAGCTTGGTAGGAGCTGAGACCCAGTACTTC. Its protein product is CASSLVGAETQYF.

V usage is TRBV6-2 or TRBV6-3 and J usage is TRBJ1-1; 8 nucleotides match TRBD1. Trimming cost V 6 bases and J 1 base; bases outside gene matches: 16. The germline gives CDR1 MNHEY, CDR2 SVGEGT. The CDR3 length is 18 residues. CDR3 residues: CASSRSHGQGGTNTEAFF. The CDR3 region has the DNA TGTGCCAGCAGCCGCTCTCACGGACAGGGAGGGACGAACACTGAAGCTTTCTTT.

The chain joins TRBV3-1 (or the pseudogene TRBV3-2) to TRBJ2-3; D gene ambiguous. The V end lost 1 base, the J end lost 7 bases, and 9 bases lay between the germline ends. The CDR3 has 13 residues. CDR1 and CDR2 from the germline V gene are LGHDT and YNNKEL (reference sequence). The chain's CDR3 is CASSQVDIHTQYF. CDR3 DNA sequence: TGTGCCAGCAGCCAAGTCGACATCCATACGCAGTATTTT.

The chain couples TRBV12-3 or TRBV12-4 to TRBJ1-2, with D tentatively TRBD1 (6 bases). This CDR3 has 13 amino acids. Trimming pared 7 bases from V and 6 bases from J, leaving 15 bases between. The CDR3 nucleotides are TGTGCCAGCATTATTCAGGGGAAGCATGGCTACACCTTC. This encodes CASIIQGKHGYTF.

The chain carries TRBV6-2 or TRBV6-3 and TRBJ1-2; D call uncertain. The germline V gene has CDR1 MNHEY and CDR2 SVGEGT. V gave up 5 bases and J gave up 5 bases, with 6 bases separating them. The length of the CDR3 is 11 residues. The CDR3 nucleotides read TGTGCCAGCAGTACAAGTTATGGCTACACCTTC. Translation gives CASSTSYGYTF.

This clone showed up just a few times. CDR3 protein: CASSPQGGPYTEAFF. Here the CDR3 DNA reads TGTGCCAGCAGCCCTCAGGGGGGACCTTACACTGAAGCTTTCTTT. J is TRBJ1-1 and V is TRBV7-9, with 7 bases aligning to TRBD1. CDR1 and CDR2 (germline): SEHNR, FQNEAQ (reference sequence). The V and J ends lost 5 bases and 3 bases, in that order; junction bases with no gene match: 9. The CDR3 is 15 amino acids.

This clone showed up just once. The chain combines TRBV11-3 with TRBJ2-3, with D perhaps matching TRBD2 (5 bases). Germline V lookup: CDR1 SGHNT, CDR2 YENEEA. The CDR3 extends over 15 amino acids. V was clipped by 5 bases and J by 2 bases, with 14 bases between them. The CDR3 protein is CASSGSIGFTDTQYF. The CDR3 DNA reads TGTGCCAGCAGCGGGAGTATAGGGTTCACAGATACGCAGTATTTT.

V gene TRBV5-1 combines with J gene TRBJ2-3; 9 positions agree with TRBD1. Per germline, CDR1 SGHRS and CDR2 YFSETQ. CDR3 length equals 15 residues. The V gene end was trimmed by 5 bases and the J gene end by 2 bases; junction bases not matched to a gene: 6. CDR3 nucleotides: TGCGCCAGCAGACCCGGGGACAGGGTCACAGATACGCAGTATTTT. Translation: CASRPGDRVTDTQYF.

This clone was counted only a few times. V is TRBV7-8 and J is TRBJ2-5; TRBD1 agrees at 8 bases. In germline, CDR1 is SGHVS, CDR2 FQNEAQ. The CDR3 extends over 16 amino acids. Unmatched junction bases numbered 14, after V lost 2 bases and J lost 9 bases. CDR3: CASSLLSTGALGAQYF. The CDR3 DNA reads TGTGCCAGCAGCTTACTATCGACAGGGGCCCTGGGGGCCCAGTACTTC.

This chain joins TRBV2 and TRBJ2-5; maybe TRBD1 (6 bases). The germline V and J ends were trimmed by 8 bases and 0 bases, with 13 bases remaining between them. CDR3 length: 14 amino acids. The V gene's germline CDR1 is SNHLY and CDR2 FYNNEI. The CDR3 loop is CASRYAGDQETQYF. The CDR3 coding sequence is TGTGCCAGCCGCTATGCAGGGGACCAAGAGACCCAGTACTTC.

This clone showed up just once. The chain uses TRBV19 and TRBJ1-5, with a possible D match to TRBD1 (5 bases). CDR1 and CDR2 from the germline V gene are LNHDA and SQIVND (reference sequence). The V gene lost 5 bases and the J gene lost 9 bases, with 26 bases spanning the gap. The CDR3 is made up of 17 amino acids. For the CDR3, the DNA is TGTGCCAGTAGTCCCCAAGGGGTACAGCTTAATGTATCGCCCCAGCATTTT. Its protein product is CASSPQGVQLNVSPQHF.

The chain has TRBV5-1 and TRBJ2-5, with D possibly TRBD1 on 5 matching bases. CDR1 and CDR2 (germline): SGHRS, YFSETQ. This CDR3 region has 14 residues. The V end lost 0 bases, the J end lost 1 base, and 7 bases lay between the germline ends. DNA of the CDR3: TGCGCCAGCAGCTTGGGACAGATCCAAGAGACCCAGTACTTC. Protein sequence: CASSLGQIQETQYF.

The CDR3 DNA sequence: TGTGCCACCAGTGATTACCAGGCAGGGGGCAATCAGCCCCAGCATTTT. This translates into CATSDYQAGGNQPQHF. The chain has TRBV24-1 and TRBJ1-5; D might be TRBD1 (6 bases). The CDR3 has 16 residues. V lost 2 bases, J lost 2 bases, and 12 bases lay in between. Germline loops: CDR1 KGHDR, CDR2 SFDVKD.

This clone showed up just once. V gene TRBV4-3 combines with J gene TRBJ1-2, with no clear D. Germline CDR1 LGHNA, CDR2 YSLEER. The CDR3 length is 17 residues. V shed 1 base and J shed 5 bases, with 20 bases lying between them. This CDR3 reads CASSQANLRSPPYGYTF. Written as DNA, the CDR3 is TGCGCCAGCAGCCAAGCAAATCTGAGGAGCCCTCCATATGGCTACACCTTC.

About this clone itself: The junction departs from the called germline gene at one end, perhaps through a read error. The chain has TRBV24-1 and TRBJ2-2, with TRBD2 identical over 7 bases. Germline CDR1 reads KGHDR; CDR2 reads SFDVKD. The CDR3 has 15 amino acids. The CDR3 nucleotides are TGTGCCACCGGTGAAGCAGGGAGGGACACCGGGGAGCTGTTTTTT. It specifies CATGEAGRDTGELFF.

The sample holds a few counts of this clone. The chain joins TRBV30 to TRBJ2-1; 12 positions agree with TRBD2. The germline CDR1 and CDR2 sequences are GTSNPN and SVGIG (reference sequence). Losses at the gene ends were 0 bases for V and 15 bases for J; bases not matched to a gene: 6. The CDR3 is made up of 13 amino acids. The CDR3 reads CAWSVASGGAPFF. The CDR3 nucleotides read TGTGCCTGGAGTGTGGCTAGCGGGGGGGCACCGTTCTTC.

This clone was found once. V and J are TRBV9 and TRBJ1-6, with D unclear. Germline V gives CDR1 SGDLS, CDR2 YYNGEE. This CDR3 spans 10 amino acids. Trimming took 7 bases from V and 10 from J, leaving 6 bases between them. The CDR3 sequence is CASGGSPLHF. The CDR3 DNA sequence: TGTGCCAGCGGAGGGTCACCCCTCCACTTT.

This chain uses TRBV2 with TRBJ1-6; no clear D. CDR3 length: 14 residues. V lost 8 bases to trimming and J lost 7 bases, with 15 bases between them. CDR1 SNHLY and CDR2 FYNNEI come from the germline V gene. The CDR3 loop is CASAGRGWNSPLHF. The CDR3 region has the DNA TGTGCCAGCGCCGGGAGAGGGTGGAATTCACCCCTCCACTTT. The full variable domain, rest sourced from reference TRBV2 and TRBJ1-6, is EPEVTQTPSHQVTQMGQEVILRCVPISNHLYFYWYRQILGQKVEFLVSFYNNEISEKSEIFDDQFSVERPDGSNFTLKIRSTKLEDSAMYFCASAGRGWNSPLHFGNGTRLTVT.

The chain uses TRBV9 and TRBJ1-3; D might be TRBD1 (5 bases). CDR3 length: 14 amino acids. Looked up from germline, CDR1 is SGDLS and CDR2 is YYNGEE. Between the trimmed V and J ends, which lost 2 bases and 4 bases, there was a span of 10 bases. CDR3 residues: CASSVQGEGNTIYF. CDR3 DNA sequence: TGTGCCAGCAGCGTCCAGGGCGAAGGAAACACCATATATTTT.

The CDR3 DNA follows: TGTGCCAGCAGCCCCTCGGACAGGGTGGCCTGGTCTGAAGCTTTCTTT. Protein product: CASSPSDRVAWSEAFF. This chain joins TRBV14 and TRBJ1-1, with 8 bases matching TRBD1. The V segment lost 4 bases and the J segment 6 bases; nucleotides outside the gene matches: 13. The CDR3 length is 16 residues. The germline V gene encodes CDR1 SGHDN and CDR2 FVKESK. The full variable domain, completed using reference TRBV14 and TRBJ1-1, is EAGVTQFPSHSVIEKGQTVTLRCDPISGHDNLYWYRRVMGKEIKFLLHFVKESKQDESGMPNNRFLAERTGGTYSTLKVQPAELEDSGVYFCASSPSDRVAWSEAFFGQGTRLTVV.

The rearrangement uses TRBV6-2 or TRBV6-3 and TRBJ2-4; D gene uncertain. CDR3 length: 16 amino acids. V shed 4 bases and J shed 0 bases, with 13 bases lying between them. The germline CDR1 and CDR2 sequences are MNHEY and SVGEGT. The CDR3 loop reads CASSSVGPLAKNIQYF. The CDR3 region has the DNA TGTGCCAGCAGTTCCGTTGGCCCCCTAGCCAAAAACATTCAGTACTTC.

The J gene is TRBJ1-1, the V gene TRBV14; no clear D gene. The V and J ends lost 0 bases and 0 bases respectively, with 8 bases between them. CDR3 length equals 15 residues. The germline gives CDR1 SGHDN, CDR2 FVKESK. CDR3 in DNA: TGTGCCAGCAGCCAAGATGGCAGAATGAACACTGAAGCTTTCTTT. As protein: CASSQDGRMNTEAFF.

The chain uses TRBV5-6 and TRBJ2-5, with TRBD2 matching over 11 bases. The CDR3 is 16 amino acids. CDR1 is SGHDT and CDR2 is YYEEEE in the germline V gene. Unmatched junction bases numbered 9, after V lost 3 bases and J lost 5 bases. The CDR3, as DNA: TGTGCCAGCAGCTCCTTAGCGGGGGGGCCGAGGGAGACCCAGTACTTC. Its protein is CASSSLAGGPRETQYF.

On this clone: Mismatch with germline at one junction end may stem from a read error. The V gene is TRBV12-3 or TRBV12-4, the J gene TRBJ1-2; 10 bases map to TRBD1. This CDR3 has 11 residues. The CDR3: CASSLRQGANF. The CDR3, as DNA: TGTGCCAGCAGTTTGAGACAGGGGGCGAATTTC.

The rearrangement links TRBV5-4 to TRBJ2-3; D remains ambiguous. V was cut by 4 bases and J by 0 bases, with 9 bases left in between. The length of the CDR3 is 14 residues. Germline CDR1 SGHNT, CDR2 YYREEE (reference sequence). The DNA for the CDR3 is TGTGCCAGCAGCACAGAATTTAGCACAGATACGCAGTATTTT. Its protein product is CASSTEFSTDTQYF. Variable domain in full (rest from reference TRBV5-4 and TRBJ2-3): ETGVTQSPTHLIKTRGQQVTLRCSSQSGHNTVSWYQQALGQGPQFIFQYYREEENGRGNFPPRFSGLQFPNYSSELNVNALELDDSALYLCASSTEFSTDTQYFGPGTRLTVL.

The V and J genes are TRBV12-5 and TRBJ1-1; 9 nucleotides line up with TRBD1. The length of the CDR3 is 14 residues. Trimming took 5 bases from V and 3 from J; bases not matched to a gene: 4. Germline loops: CDR1 LGHNT, CDR2 FRNRAP. The CDR3 spells CASGPGTGYTEAFF. The CDR3 DNA reads TGTGCTAGTGGTCCAGGGACAGGGTACACTGAAGCTTTCTTT.

A few counts support this clone. This chain connects TRBV7-2 to TRBJ1-6; 7 nucleotides line up with TRBD1. Germline-derived CDR1 and CDR2 are SGHTA and FQGNSA. CDR3 length: 14 amino acids. The junction had 2 bases not matched to a gene; V was cut back by 0 bases and J by 9 bases. The CDR3 loop is CASSLAGGPSPLHF. CDR3 in DNA: TGTGCCAGCAGCTTAGCAGGGGGCCCTTCACCCCTCCACTTT.

The table lists this clone with a count of one. The V and J genes are TRBV28 and TRBJ2-7, with 11 bases matching TRBD2. The germline V gene encodes CDR1 MDHEN and CDR2 SYDVKM. The CDR3 has 15 residues. The V segment lost 5 bases and the J segment 2 bases; nucleotides outside the gene matches: 5. In nucleotides, the CDR3 is TGTGCCAGCAGTCTCGGGACTAGCGGCACCTACGAGCAGTACTTC. As protein: CASSLGTSGTYEQYF.